The clone carrying this TCR beta chain was seen just once. The data stem from a study of blood T cell repertoires in COVID-19. Profiled with immunoSEQ multiplex PCR; TCRdb holds only in-frame clones, not every one. The sample lists 200,000 or so clones, roughly 85% seen once, with more than 3% in the top ten. CDR3 size: 15 residues. J was trimmed by 2 bases and V by 1 base; bases with no gene match: 3. Germline-derived CDR1 and CDR2 are MNHEY and SMNVEV (reference sequence). This chain joins TRBV27 and TRBJ2-7; 9 nucleotides line up with TRBD2. This TCR came from a man in his fifties or sixties with acute or convalescent COVID-19. Sequences were obtained from peripheral blood. The CDR3 DNA reads TGTGCCAGCAGTTTATTGGCGGGAGGGCCCTACGAGCAGTACTTC. Its protein is CASSLLAGGPYEQYF.